This T cell receptor beta chain was recorded in a study of cytomegalovirus exposure and HLA in healthy donors. This CDR3 is 17 amino acids long. Germline assignment: CDR1 LGHNA and CDR2 YNFKEQ. V trimming: 0 bases; J trimming: 7 bases; junction bases outside the gene matches: 9. 13 Jbeta primers and 60 Vbeta primers were used for the PCR. Some clones are missing from TCRdb's copy, which holds only in-frame ones; the method was immunoSEQ multiplex PCR. The data show more than 150,000 clones, 87% seen once. The V and J genes are TRBV4-2 and TRBJ2-2; 9 bases are a match to TRBD2. Sequences were obtained from PBMCs. The receptor comes from a girl in the first two years of life in good health and CMV-seronegative. The CDR3 DNA is TGTGCCAGCAGCCAAGAATCTAAAGCGGGGGGATACGGGGAGCTGTTTTTT. It yields the protein CASSQESKAGGYGELFF.